This entry concerns a single T cell receptor (beta chain). It has no known antigen specificity. No per-base quality is available; no much larger clone lies one base away. The CDR3 numbers 18 residues from cysteine through phenylalanine. The CDR3 DNA has 54 bases and is translated from base 1. V loses 2 bases of germline sequence and J loses 0 bases, and the interval between the two ends is 20 bases. The germline V gene yields SGHVS for CDR1 and FNYEAQ for CDR2. The sample originates from a study of blood T cell repertoires in COVID-19 (dated by TCRdb to the early 2020s). For the study in its entirety: Collaborator samples came from the United States, Italy and Spain and covered acute and convalescent phases of COVID-19. The sample metadata nearly always contained a de-identified subject ID, COVID-19 status, age in years and sex. Subjects who had been exposed to COVID-19, were actively infected with it, or had recovered from it provided the deeply sampled blood TCRbeta repertoires that made up the dataset. The repertoires were made available in a free public database intended to serve as a resource for research on the immune response to SARS-CoV-2. Samples were obtained from the ongoing ImmuneRACE study (first 160 participants) and from over 1,000 subjects provided by 6 global collaborators. The prospective study material was composed of cDNA or gDNA derived from T cells, B-cell-depleted T cells, or PBMCs. Where available, HLA class I and class II types were obtained from metadata supplied by the sample provider rather than from assay-based typing. Results and caveats for the whole study, not just this receptor: The amount of clinical and demographic metadata varied by source and participant and was provided uncurated.

The immunoSEQ Assay, a bias-controlled multiplex PCR, was used to amplify TCRbeta CDR3 regions from genomic DNA. In the original analysis: Within the assay, amplification of reference gene primers was used to estimate how many nucleated cells each sample contained. Sequence reads were collapsed and filtered to measure the absolute abundance of every unique TCRbeta CDR3 rearrangement. Productive Simpson clonality was computed per sample as the square root of Simpson's diversity index over productive rearrangements. Sourced from immuneACCESS, this table was stored by TCRdb with only in-frame sequences that have V and J called. A share of the clones is absent; for the studies checked, an unresolved V gene accounts for under half, and the remainder has no known explanation. The D gene and trimming were derived from the DNA, and the V and J assignments and clone size from that table. The sample contains around 300,000 clones, around 91% of them found a single time. The top ten hold 4% to 5.5% of the sample.

Participants in the prospective study were aged roughly 18 to 100 years, lived in 20 to 25 United States geographic areas, and enrolled through a virtual design. Cohort assignment in the prospective study relied on participant-reported clinical history from a screening survey and a study questionnaire. In the prospective study, mobile phlebotomists collected whole blood, serum and a nasopharyngeal or oropharyngeal swab from each participant. Over a roughly 2-month period, participants in the prospective study had the option of providing additional blood draws and questionnaires. Before DNA extraction, blood samples from the prospective study were shipped at room temperature or frozen.

The receptor comes from a woman between 18 and 30 years old with acute COVID-19. Sequencing was carried out using PBMCs or T cells enriched from blood (not recorded which). The chain is made from TRBV7-6 and TRBJ2-7; the D segment could be TRBD1, given 6 matching bases. The CDR3 region has the sequence CASSLSPLGTPSSYEQYF. The DNA reads as follows: TGTGCCAGCAGCTTAAGCCCGCTCGGGACACCGAGCTCCTACGAGCAGTACTTC.